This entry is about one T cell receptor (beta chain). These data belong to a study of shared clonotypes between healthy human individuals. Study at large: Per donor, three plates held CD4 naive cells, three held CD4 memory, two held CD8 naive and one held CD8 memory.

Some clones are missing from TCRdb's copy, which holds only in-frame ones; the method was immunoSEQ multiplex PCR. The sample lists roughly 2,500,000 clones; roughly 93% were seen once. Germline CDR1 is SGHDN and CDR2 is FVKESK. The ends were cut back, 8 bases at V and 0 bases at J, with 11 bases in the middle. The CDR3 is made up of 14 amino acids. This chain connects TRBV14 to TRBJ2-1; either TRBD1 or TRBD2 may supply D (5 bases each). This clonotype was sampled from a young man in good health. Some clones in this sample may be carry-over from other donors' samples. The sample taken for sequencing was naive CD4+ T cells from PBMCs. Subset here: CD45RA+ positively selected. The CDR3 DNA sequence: TGTGCCAGCCGGGGCGGAACCTCCTACAATGAGCAGTTCTTC. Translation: CASRGGTSYNEQFF.